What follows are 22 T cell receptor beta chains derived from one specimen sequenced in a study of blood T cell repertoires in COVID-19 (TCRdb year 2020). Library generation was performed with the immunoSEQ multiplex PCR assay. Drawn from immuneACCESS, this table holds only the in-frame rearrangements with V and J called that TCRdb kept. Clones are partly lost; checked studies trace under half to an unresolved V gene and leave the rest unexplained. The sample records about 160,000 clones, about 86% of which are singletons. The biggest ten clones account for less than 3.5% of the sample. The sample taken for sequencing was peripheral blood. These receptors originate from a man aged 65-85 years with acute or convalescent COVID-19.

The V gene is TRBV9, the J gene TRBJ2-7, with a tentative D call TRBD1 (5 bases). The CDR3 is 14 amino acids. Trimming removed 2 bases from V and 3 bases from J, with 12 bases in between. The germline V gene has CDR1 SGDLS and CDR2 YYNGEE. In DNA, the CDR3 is TGTGCCAGCAGCGTGGACATAGGACGCTACGAGCAGTACTTC. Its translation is CASSVDIGRYEQYF.

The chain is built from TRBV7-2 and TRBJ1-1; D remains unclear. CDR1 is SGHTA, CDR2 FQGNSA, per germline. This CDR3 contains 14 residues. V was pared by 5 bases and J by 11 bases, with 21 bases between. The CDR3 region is CASSPTLVGAEAFF. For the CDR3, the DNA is TGTGCCAGCAGCCCAACCCTTGTCGGCGCGGAGGCTTTCTTT.

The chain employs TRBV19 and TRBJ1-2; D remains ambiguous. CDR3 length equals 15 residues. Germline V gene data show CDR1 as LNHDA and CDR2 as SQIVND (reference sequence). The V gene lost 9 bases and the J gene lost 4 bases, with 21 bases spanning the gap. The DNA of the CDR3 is TGTGCCAGCCGACGACCGGGGTCCAGCCTCTATGGCTACACCTTC. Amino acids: CASRRPGSSLYGYTF.

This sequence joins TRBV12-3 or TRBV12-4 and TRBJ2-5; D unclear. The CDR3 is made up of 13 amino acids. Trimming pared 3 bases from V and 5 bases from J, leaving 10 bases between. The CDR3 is CASSFSGAETQYF. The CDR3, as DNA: TGTGCCAGCAGTTTTTCGGGTGCCGAGACCCAGTACTTC.

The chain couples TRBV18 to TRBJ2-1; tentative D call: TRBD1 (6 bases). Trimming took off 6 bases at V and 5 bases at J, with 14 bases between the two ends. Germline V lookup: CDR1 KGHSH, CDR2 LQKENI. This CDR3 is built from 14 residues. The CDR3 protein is CASSRGIIDNEQFF. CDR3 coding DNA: TGTGCCAGCTCCAGGGGTATTATAGACAATGAGCAGTTCTTC.

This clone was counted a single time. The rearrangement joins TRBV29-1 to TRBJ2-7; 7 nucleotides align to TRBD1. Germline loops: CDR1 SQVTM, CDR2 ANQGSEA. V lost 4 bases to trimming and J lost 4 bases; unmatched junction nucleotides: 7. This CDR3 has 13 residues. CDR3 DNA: TGCAGCGTTGTTTGCCAGGGGGAATACGAGCAGTACTTC. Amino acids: CSVVCQGEYEQYF.

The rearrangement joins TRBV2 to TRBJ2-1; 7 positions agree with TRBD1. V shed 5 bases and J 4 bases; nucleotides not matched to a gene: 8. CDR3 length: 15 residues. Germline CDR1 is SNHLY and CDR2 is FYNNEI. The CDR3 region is CASSYRGRGYNEQFF. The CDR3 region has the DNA TGTGCCAGCAGTTACAGGGGAAGGGGATACAATGAGCAGTTCTTC.

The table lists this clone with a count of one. The CDR3 DNA reads as TGTGCCAGCAGTCCCCCCCTCTTAGCGCCCGAGCAGTACTTC. This encodes CASSPPLLAPEQYF. This chain joins TRBV28 and TRBJ2-7, with TRBD2 as a possible D gene (5 bases). CDR1 MDHEN and CDR2 SYDVKM come from the germline V gene. The CDR3 has 14 residues. Trimming took 5 bases from V and 6 from J, leaving 17 bases between them.

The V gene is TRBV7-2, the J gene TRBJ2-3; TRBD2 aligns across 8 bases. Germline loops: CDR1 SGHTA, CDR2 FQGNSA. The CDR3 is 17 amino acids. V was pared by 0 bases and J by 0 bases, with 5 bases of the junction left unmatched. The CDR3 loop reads CASSLAASGHSTDTQYF. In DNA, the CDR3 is TGTGCCAGCAGCTTAGCGGCTAGCGGGCATAGCACAGATACGCAGTATTTT.

In DNA, the CDR3 is TGTGCCAGCAGCGCGGGACAGGGCTACGGCTACACCTTC. Translating it yields CASSAGQGYGYTF. This chain links TRBV5-6 with TRBJ1-2; 9 bases agree with TRBD1. Losses at the gene ends were 4 bases for V and 8 bases for J; bases not matched to a gene: 6. The CDR3 is 13 amino acids. Germline lookup yields CDR1 SGHDT and CDR2 YYEEEE.

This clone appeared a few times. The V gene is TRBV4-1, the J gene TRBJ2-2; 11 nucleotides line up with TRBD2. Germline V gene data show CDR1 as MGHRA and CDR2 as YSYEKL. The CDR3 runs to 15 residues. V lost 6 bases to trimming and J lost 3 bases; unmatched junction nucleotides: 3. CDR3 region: CASSLAGGHTGELFF. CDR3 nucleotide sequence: TGCGCCAGCAGTCTAGCGGGAGGACACACCGGGGAGCTGTTTTTT.

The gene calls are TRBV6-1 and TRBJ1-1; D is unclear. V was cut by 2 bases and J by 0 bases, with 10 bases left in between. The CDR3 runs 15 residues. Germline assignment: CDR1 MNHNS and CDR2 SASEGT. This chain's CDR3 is CASSENINLNTEAFF. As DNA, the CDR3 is TGTGCCAGCAGTGAAAACATCAATTTGAACACTGAAGCTTTCTTT.

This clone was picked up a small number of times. DNA of the CDR3: TGTGCCAGCAGCTTAGCGGGTACGAACAATGAGCAGTTCTTC. Its protein product is CASSLAGTNNEQFF. The chain employs TRBV7-3 and TRBJ2-1; D possibly corresponds to TRBD2 (5 bases). V lost 2 bases and J lost 5, with 10 bases in between. Per germline, CDR1 SGHTA and CDR2 FQGTGA. The CDR3 runs to 14 residues.

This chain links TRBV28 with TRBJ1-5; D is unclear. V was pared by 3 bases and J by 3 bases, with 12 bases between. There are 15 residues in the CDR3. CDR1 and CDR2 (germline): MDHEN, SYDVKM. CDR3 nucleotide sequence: TGTGCCAGCAGTTTGGCTCTCCGGGTCAATCAGCCCCAGCATTTT. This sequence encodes CASSLALRVNQPQHF.

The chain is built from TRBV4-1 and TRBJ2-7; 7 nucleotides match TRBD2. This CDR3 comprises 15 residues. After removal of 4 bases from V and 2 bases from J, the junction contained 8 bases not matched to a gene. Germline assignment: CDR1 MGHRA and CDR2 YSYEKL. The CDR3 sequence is CASSPSGGTPYEQYF. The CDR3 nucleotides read TGCGCCAGCAGCCCCTCGGGGGGAACCCCCTACGAGCAGTACTTC.

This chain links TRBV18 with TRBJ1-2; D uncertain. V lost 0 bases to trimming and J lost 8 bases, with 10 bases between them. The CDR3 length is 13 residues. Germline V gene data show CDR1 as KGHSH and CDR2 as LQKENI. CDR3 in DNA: TGTGCCAGCTCACCACCGGGTACGGGGGGCTACACCTTC. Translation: CASSPPGTGGYTF. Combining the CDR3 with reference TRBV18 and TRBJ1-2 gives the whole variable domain NAGVMQNPRHLVRRRGQEARLRCSPMKGHSHVYWYRQLPEEGLKFMVYLQKENIIDESGMPKERFSAEFPKEGPSILRIQQVVRGDSAAYFCASSPPGTGGYTFGSGTRLTVV.

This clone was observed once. This CDR3 is CASVAGGLTDTQYF. In nucleotides, the CDR3 is TGTGCCAGTGTAGCGGGAGGCCTCACAGATACGCAGTATTTT. This chain connects TRBV19 to TRBJ2-3; TRBD2 agrees at 10 bases. Germline V gives CDR1 LNHDA, CDR2 SQIVND (reference sequence). With V trimmed by 8 bases and J by 2 bases, 4 bases remained unmatched. The CDR3 totals 14 residues. Combining the CDR3 with reference TRBV19 and TRBJ2-3 gives the whole variable domain DGGITQSPKYLFRKEGQNVTLSCEQNLNHDAMYWYRQDPGQGLRLIYYSQIVNDFQKGDIAEGYSVSREKKESFPLTVTSAQKNPTAFYLCASVAGGLTDTQYFGPGTRLTVL.

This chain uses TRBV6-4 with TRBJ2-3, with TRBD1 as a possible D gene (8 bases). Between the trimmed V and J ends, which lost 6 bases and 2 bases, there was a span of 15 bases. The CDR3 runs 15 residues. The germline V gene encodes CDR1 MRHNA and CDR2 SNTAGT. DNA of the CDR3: TGTGCCAGCAGCGCTACAGGGGGGGACACAGATACGCAGTATTTT. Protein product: CASSATGGDTDTQYF.

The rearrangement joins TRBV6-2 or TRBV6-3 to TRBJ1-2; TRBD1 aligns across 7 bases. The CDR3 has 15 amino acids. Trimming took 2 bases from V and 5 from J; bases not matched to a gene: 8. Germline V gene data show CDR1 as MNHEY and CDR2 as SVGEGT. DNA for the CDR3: TGTGCCAGCAGTTACCCGACAGGGCGATTATATGGCTACACCTTC. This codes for CASSYPTGRLYGYTF.

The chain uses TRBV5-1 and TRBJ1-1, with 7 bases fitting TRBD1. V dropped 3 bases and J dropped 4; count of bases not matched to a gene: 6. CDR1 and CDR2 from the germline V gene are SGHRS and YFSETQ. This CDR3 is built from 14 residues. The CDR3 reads CASSSWTGGTEAFF. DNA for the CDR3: TGCGCCAGCAGCTCTTGGACAGGTGGCACTGAAGCTTTCTTT. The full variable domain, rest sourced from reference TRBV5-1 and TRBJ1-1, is KAGVTQTPRYLIKTRGQQVTLSCSPISGHRSVSWYQQTPGQGLQFLFEYFSETQRNKGNFPGRFSGRQFSNSRSEMNVSTLELGDSALYLCASSSWTGGTEAFFGQGTRLTVV.

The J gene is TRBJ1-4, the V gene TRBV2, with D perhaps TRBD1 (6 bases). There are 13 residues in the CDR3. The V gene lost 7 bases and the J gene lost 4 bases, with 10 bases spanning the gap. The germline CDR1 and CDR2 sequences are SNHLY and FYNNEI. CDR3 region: CASIRDNNEKLFF. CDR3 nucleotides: TGTGCCAGCATCAGGGACAATAATGAAAAACTGTTTTTT.

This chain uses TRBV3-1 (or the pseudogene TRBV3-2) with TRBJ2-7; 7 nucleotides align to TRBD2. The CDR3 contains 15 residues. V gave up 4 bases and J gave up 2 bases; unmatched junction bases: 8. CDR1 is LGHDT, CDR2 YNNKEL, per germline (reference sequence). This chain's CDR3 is CASSLSSAGTYEQYF. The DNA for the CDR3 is TGTGCCAGCAGCCTTTCATCAGCGGGGACCTACGAGCAGTACTTC.